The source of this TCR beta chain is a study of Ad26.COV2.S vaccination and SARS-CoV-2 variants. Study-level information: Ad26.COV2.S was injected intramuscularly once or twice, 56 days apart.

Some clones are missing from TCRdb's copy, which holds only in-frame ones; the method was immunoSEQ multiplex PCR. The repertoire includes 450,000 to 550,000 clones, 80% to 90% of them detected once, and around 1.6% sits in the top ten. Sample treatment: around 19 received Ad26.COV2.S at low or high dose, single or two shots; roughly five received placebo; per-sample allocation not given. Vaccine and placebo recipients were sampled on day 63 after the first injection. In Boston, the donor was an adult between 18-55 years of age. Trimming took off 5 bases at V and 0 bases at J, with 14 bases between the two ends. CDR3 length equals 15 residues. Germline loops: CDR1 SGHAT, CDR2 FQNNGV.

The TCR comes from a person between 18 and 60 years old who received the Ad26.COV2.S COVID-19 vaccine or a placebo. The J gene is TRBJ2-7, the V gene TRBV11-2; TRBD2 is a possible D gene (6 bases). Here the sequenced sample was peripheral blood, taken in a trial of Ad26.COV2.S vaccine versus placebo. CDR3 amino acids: CASSLGLLFSYEQYF. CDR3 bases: TGTGCCAGCAGCCTGGGACTCCTATTCTCCTACGAGCAGTACTTC.